The next 19 T cell receptor beta chains were all read from a single sample in a study of cytomegalovirus exposure and HLA in healthy donors. 60 Vbeta and 13 Jbeta primers were used in PCR. Sequenced by immunoSEQ multiplex PCR; TCRdb stores in-frame clones only, minus some. Found here are under 200,000 clones, 79% of them singletons; the top ten hold 2.1%. The sample comprised PBMCs. These receptors originate from a middle-aged man in good health and CMV-seronegative.

V usage is TRBV19 and J usage is TRBJ2-6; D unresolved. Between the trimmed V and J ends, which lost 2 bases and 3 bases, there was a span of 8 bases. The CDR3 contains 15 residues. Germline CDR1 is LNHDA and CDR2 is SQIVND (reference sequence). The CDR3 coding sequence is TGTGCCAGTAGTATATCGGTTCGTGGGGCCAACGTCCTGACTTTC. It is translated as CASSISVRGANVLTF.

The rearrangement uses TRBV4-1 and TRBJ2-3; 7 bases align to TRBD2. The V segment lost 4 bases and the J segment 4 bases; nucleotides outside the gene matches: 5. The CDR3 covers 14 residues. CDR1 and CDR2 from the germline V gene are MGHRA and YSYEKL. The CDR3 DNA follows: TGCGCCAGCAGCCCCAACGCGGGGGCAGATACGCAGTATTTT. It codes for CASSPNAGADTQYF.

The chain recombines TRBV28 with TRBJ2-3; TRBD1 agrees at 9 bases. Per the germline V gene, CDR1 is MDHEN and CDR2 is SYDVKM. Losses at the gene ends were 7 bases for V and 5 bases for J; bases not matched to a gene: 7. The CDR3 extends over 14 amino acids. DNA for the CDR3: TGTGCCAGCAAGCGGGACAGGGTTCAAGATACGCAGTATTTT. Residues: CASKRDRVQDTQYF.

This clone showed up just a few times. The rearrangement joins TRBV5-4 to TRBJ2-3; 7 positions agree with TRBD1. J gave up 3 bases and V 1 base, and 5 bases lay outside the gene matches. The germline CDR1 and CDR2 sequences are SGHNT and YYREEE (reference sequence). This CDR3 is 15 amino acids long. The CDR3 here is CASSLKGARTDTQYF. The DNA of the CDR3 is TGTGCCAGCAGCTTGAAGGGGGCGCGGACAGATACGCAGTATTTT.

This chain uses TRBV7-8 with TRBJ2-2; a possible D gene is TRBD1 (6 bases). The CDR3 sequence is 13 residues long. Between the trimmed V and J ends, which lost 4 bases and 3 bases, there was a span of 6 bases. Germline V gene lookup returns CDR1 SGHVS and CDR2 FQNEAQ. CDR3 sequence (DNA): TGTGCCAGCAGCTGGACAGACACCGGGGAGCTGTTTTTT. This encodes CASSWTDTGELFF. Looking up the rest from reference TRBV7-8 and TRBJ2-2 gives the full variable domain: GAGVSQSPRYKVAKRGQDVALRCDPISGHVSLFWYQQALGQGPEFLTYFQNEAQLDKSGLPSDRFFAERPEGSVSTLKIQRTQQEDSAVYLCASSWTDTGELFFGEGSRLTVL.

The chain uses TRBV5-1 and TRBJ2-7; tentative D call: TRBD1 (5 bases). Germline V gene data show CDR1 as SGHRS and CDR2 as YFSETQ. V gave up 1 base and J gave up 6 bases, with 11 bases separating them. This CDR3 comprises 13 residues. The CDR3 DNA follows: TGCGCCAGCAGCTTGAGGCAGGGTGGCGAGCAGTACTTC. It encodes CASSLRQGGEQYF.

This clone was observed a single time. The CDR3 sequence: CASSLGLATGANEQFF. The CDR3 bases are TGCGCCAGCAGCTTGGGACTAGCAACGGGAGCGAATGAGCAGTTCTTC. The chain uses TRBV5-1 and TRBJ2-1; the match to TRBD2 covers 7 bases. V shed 0 bases, J shed 7 bases, and the junction held 10 bases outside the gene matches. Per germline, CDR1 SGHRS and CDR2 YFSETQ. The CDR3 spans 16 residues.

About this clone: One end of the junction is discordant with germline, which a read error may explain. The chain combines TRBV7-2 with TRBJ2-6, with D tentatively TRBD1 (5 bases). The CDR3 is made up of 15 amino acids. Germline CDR1 is SGHTA and CDR2 is FQGNSA. CDR3 nucleotide sequence: TGTGCCAGCAGCTTATTTGTACCTGGGGCCAACGGCCTGACTTTC. Residues: CASSLFVPGANGLTF.

The chain carries TRBV19 and TRBJ1-5, with D tentatively TRBD1 (5 bases). The CDR3 length is 14 residues. V lost 7 bases and J 4 bases, leaving 14 bases between the germline ends. Germline V gene sequence: CDR1 LNHDA, CDR2 SQIVND (reference sequence). The CDR3 DNA follows: TGTGCCAGTACTTCTACCAGGGTTAATCAGCCCCAGCATTTT. It specifies CASTSTRVNQPQHF.

This clone has more than one count but fewer than ten. V usage is TRBV2 and J usage is TRBJ2-3; D gene unclear. The length of the CDR3 is 11 residues. Trimming left V 7 bases short and J 4 bases short, with 6 bases between. Germline V gene data show CDR1 as SNHLY and CDR2 as FYNNEI. CDR3 in amino acids: CASTAADTQYF. CDR3 DNA sequence: TGTGCCAGCACTGCGGCAGATACGCAGTATTTT.

The chain uses TRBV7-2 and TRBJ2-7; 9 bases are shared with TRBD2. Germline trimming cut 4 bases from V and 3 bases from J; bases unmatched to any gene: 7. The CDR3 sequence is 15 residues long. Germline values: CDR1 SGHTA, CDR2 FQGNSA. The DNA of the CDR3 is TGTGCCAGCAGCTCGGGACTAGCCGGCCACTACGAGCAGTACTTC. Amino acids: CASSSGLAGHYEQYF. The entire variable domain, with the rest obtained from reference TRBV7-2 and TRBJ2-7, is as follows: GAGVSQSPSNKVTEKGKDVELRCDPISGHTALYWYRQSLGQGLEFLIYFQGNSAPDKSGLPSDRFSAERTGGSVSTLTIQRTQQEDSAVYLCASSSGLAGHYEQYFGPGTRLTVT.

The gene calls are TRBV29-1 and TRBJ2-5; 8 bases align to TRBD1. The germline V gene encodes CDR1 SQVTM and CDR2 ANQGSEA. V trimming: 8 bases; J trimming: 7 bases; junction bases outside the gene matches: 9. CDR3 length: 12 amino acids. The CDR3 here is CSPKDREGTQYF. The DNA of the CDR3 is TGCAGCCCGAAGGACAGGGAAGGGACCCAGTACTTC.

The chain uses TRBV28 and TRBJ2-7, with unresolved D. Germline CDR1 reads MDHEN; CDR2 reads SYDVKM. Trimming removed 2 bases at V and 4 bases at J, with 3 bases between. This CDR3 is built from 11 residues. This CDR3 is CASSLRYEQYF. The CDR3 coding sequence is TGTGCCAGCAGTTTACGGTACGAGCAGTACTTC.

CDR3 in DNA: TGTGCCAGCCGCCGGGACGCCGGGACAGGGAAGACCCAGTACTTC. Translating it yields CASRRDAGTGKTQYF. The chain joins TRBV2 to TRBJ2-5; 9 nucleotides line up with TRBD1. V trimming: 8 bases; J trimming: 6 bases; junction bases outside the gene matches: 13. The CDR3 runs 15 residues. Germline V gives CDR1 SNHLY, CDR2 FYNNEI.

This chain connects TRBV27 to TRBJ2-7; 8 bases agree with TRBD2. Looked up from germline, CDR1 is MNHEY and CDR2 is SMNVEV (reference sequence). The CDR3 covers 15 residues. The junction had 9 bases not matched to a gene; V was cut back by 6 bases and J by 2 bases. The CDR3 spells CASSTYGAGAYEQYF. The CDR3 DNA reads TGTGCCAGCAGCACATACGGAGCGGGAGCCTACGAGCAGTACTTC.

The chain links TRBV19 to TRBJ1-4; the D gene is possibly TRBD1 (6 bases). Germline V gene data show CDR1 as LNHDA and CDR2 as SQIVND (reference sequence). The CDR3 is 15 residues long. Trimming cost V 7 bases and J 7 bases, with 19 bases left between them. The chain's CDR3 is CASNPLGRRGEKLFF. CDR3 bases: TGTGCCAGTAACCCACTGGGGCGCAGGGGTGAAAAACTGTTTTTT.

This clone was detected once. The chain has TRBV29-1 and TRBJ2-3, with 7 bases fitting TRBD1. This CDR3 comprises 12 residues. V was pared by 4 bases and J by 3 bases, with 1 base of the junction left unmatched. Germline V lookup: CDR1 SQVTM, CDR2 ANQGSEA. The CDR3, as DNA: TGCAGCGTTGGCAGGGGGACAGATACGCAGTATTTT. It specifies CSVGRGTDTQYF.

The V and J genes are TRBV19 and TRBJ1-4, with TRBD1 matching 9 bases. Per the germline V gene, CDR1 is LNHDA and CDR2 is SQIVND (reference sequence). J was trimmed by 14 bases and V by 9 bases; bases with no gene match: 7. The CDR3 is 11 amino acids. The CDR3 nucleotides read TGTGCCAGCCAGGGACAGGGTGGTCTGTTTTTT. Protein: CASQGQGGLFF.

In its sample, this clone was seen a few times. The V and J genes are TRBV5-4 and TRBJ2-7; TRBD2 matches at 7 bases. Germline CDR1 reads SGHNT; CDR2 reads YYREEE (reference sequence). The V and J ends lost 2 bases and 4 bases, in that order; junction bases with no gene match: 9. The CDR3 length is 15 residues. CDR3 nucleotides: TGTGCCAGCAGCTTTAAGGGCGGGAGCTTTTACGAGCAGTACTTC. Translation: CASSFKGGSFYEQYF. Combining the CDR3 with reference TRBV5-4 and TRBJ2-7 gives the whole variable domain ETGVTQSPTHLIKTRGQQVTLRCSSQSGHNTVSWYQQALGQGPQFIFQYYREEENGRGNFPPRFSGLQFPNYSSELNVNALELDDSALYLCASSFKGGSFYEQYFGPGTRLTVT.